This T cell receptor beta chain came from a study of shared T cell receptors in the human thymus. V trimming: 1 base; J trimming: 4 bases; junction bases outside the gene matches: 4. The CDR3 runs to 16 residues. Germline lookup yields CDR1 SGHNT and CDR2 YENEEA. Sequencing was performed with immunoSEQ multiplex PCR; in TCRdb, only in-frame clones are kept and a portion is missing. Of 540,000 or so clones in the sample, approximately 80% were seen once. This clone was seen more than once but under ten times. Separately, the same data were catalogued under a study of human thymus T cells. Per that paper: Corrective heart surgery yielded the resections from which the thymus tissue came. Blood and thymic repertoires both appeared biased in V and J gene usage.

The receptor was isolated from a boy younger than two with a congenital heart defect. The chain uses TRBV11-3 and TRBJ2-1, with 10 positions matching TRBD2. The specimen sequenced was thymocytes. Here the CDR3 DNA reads TGTGCCAGCAGCTTAGGGGCTAGCGGGGGATACAATGAGCAGTTCTTC. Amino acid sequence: CASSLGASGGYNEQFF.